The T cell receptor beta chain described here comes from a study of identical twins. TCRdb reanalysed the 5' RACE reads using MiXCR and keeps one entry per CDR3 protein. This table has roughly 350,000 distinct CDR3 sequences, about 10% appearing once. This clonotype showed up many times. J gave up 4 bases and V 5 bases, and 14 bases lay outside the gene matches. The length of the CDR3 is 16 residues. The germline V gene encodes CDR1 SGHRS and CDR2 YFSETQ. This receptor was obtained from a woman aged 45 to 65 in good health. The chain uses TRBV5-1 and TRBJ2-5; the match to TRBD1 covers 7 bases. The sample taken for sequencing was naive T cells sorted from blood. CDR3 in amino acids: CASRTTGARMVETQYF. In nucleotides, the CDR3 is TGCGCCAGCAGAACAACAGGGGCCCGGATGGTAGAGACCCAGTACTTC.